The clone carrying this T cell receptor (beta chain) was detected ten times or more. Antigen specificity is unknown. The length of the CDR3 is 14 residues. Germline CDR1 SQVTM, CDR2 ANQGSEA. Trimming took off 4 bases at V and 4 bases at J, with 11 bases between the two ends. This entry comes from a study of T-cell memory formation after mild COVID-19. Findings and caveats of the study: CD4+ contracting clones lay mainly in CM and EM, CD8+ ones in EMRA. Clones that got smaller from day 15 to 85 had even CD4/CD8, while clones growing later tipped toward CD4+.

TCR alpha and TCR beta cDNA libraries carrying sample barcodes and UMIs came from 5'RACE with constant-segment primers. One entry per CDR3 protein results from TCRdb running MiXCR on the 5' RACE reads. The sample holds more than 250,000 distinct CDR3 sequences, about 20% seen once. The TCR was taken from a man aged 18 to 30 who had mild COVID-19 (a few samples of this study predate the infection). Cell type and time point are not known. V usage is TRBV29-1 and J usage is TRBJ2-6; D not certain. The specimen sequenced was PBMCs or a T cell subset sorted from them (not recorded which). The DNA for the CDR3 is TGCAGCGTTGCCATAGTGGAGGGGGCCAACGTCCTGACTTTC. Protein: CSVAIVEGANVLTF.